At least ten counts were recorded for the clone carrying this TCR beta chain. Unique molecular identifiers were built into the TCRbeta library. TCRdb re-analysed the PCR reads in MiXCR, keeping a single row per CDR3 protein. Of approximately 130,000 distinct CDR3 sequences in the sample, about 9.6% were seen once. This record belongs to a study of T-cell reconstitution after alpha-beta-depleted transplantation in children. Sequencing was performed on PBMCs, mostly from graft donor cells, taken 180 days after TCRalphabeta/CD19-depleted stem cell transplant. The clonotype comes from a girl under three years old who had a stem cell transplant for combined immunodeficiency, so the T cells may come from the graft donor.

In DNA, the CDR3 is TGTGCCAGCAGCTTCCGACAGGCCCCTACCTATGGCTACACCTTC. It translates to CASSFRQAPTYGYTF. The rearrangement joins TRBV7-9 to TRBJ1-2, with D maybe TRBD1 (6 bases). The germline V gene encodes CDR1 SEHNR and CDR2 FQNEAQ (reference sequence). The CDR3 is made up of 15 amino acids. V lost 3 bases, J lost 4 bases, and 15 bases lay in between.